Listed below are T cell receptor beta chains from one sample, sequenced in a study of blood T cell repertoires in COVID-19. Generated by immunoSEQ multiplex PCR, the TCRdb table keeps only in-frame clones and is missing some. The profile shows 95,000 or so clones, 65% to 85% of them singletons. Sample: peripheral blood. The receptors stem from a man at least 80 years old with active or convalescent COVID-19. Each CDR3 is given with its conserved first and last residue. D genes are given only for firm matches. Only part of the rows carry a size: once, few, many, or a class if the clone is expanded.

clone_size	v_call	j_call	d_call	cdr3_nt	cdr3_aa
many	TRBV19	TRBJ1-1	.	TGTGCCAGTAGGCGGGAGACGAACACTGAAGCTTTCTTT	CASRRETNTEAFF
.	TRBV30	TRBJ1-1	TRBD1	TGTGCCTTGGACAGGGGTATGAACACTGAAGCTTTCTTT	CALDRGMNTEAFF
once	TRBV9	TRBJ2-3	.	TGTGCCAGCAGCGTAGAGGGAGGAGATACGCAGTATTTT	CASSVEGGDTQYF
.	TRBV24-1	TRBJ1-1	.	TGTGCCACCAGTGATAACAGGGCATGGGCATCCGAATCTGAAGCTTTCTTT	CATSDNRAWASESEAFF
.	TRBV5-1	TRBJ2-2	TRBD2	TGCGCCAGCAGCCTCCACGGGACTAGCGGGGGGGCCCCCAGCACCGGGGAGCTGTTTTTT	CASSLHGTSGGAPSTGELFF
.	TRBV6-1	TRBJ1-2	.	TGTGCCAGCAGTGAATCTCCAGGGCGCTATGGCTACACCTTC	CASSESPGRYGYTF
.	TRBV2	TRBJ1-2	.	TGTGCCAGCGGGGAGCAGGGGTATGATGGCTACACCTTC	CASGEQGYDGYTF
.	TRBV19	TRBJ1-2	.	TGTGCCAGTAGTCCCGGACAGAAAGGCTACACCTTC	CASSPGQKGYTF
once	TRBV6-2/TRBV6-3	TRBJ1-5	.	TGTGCCAGCAGTCTACCGGGGGGGTGGCAGCCCCAGCATTTT	CASSLPGGWQPQHF
.	TRBV27	TRBJ2-2	TRBD1	TGTGCCAGTCGTCTTACAACAGGGGTTAGGGACACCGGGGAGCTGTTTTTT	CASRLTTGVRDTGELFF
few	TRBV4-3	TRBJ1-5	TRBD1	TGCGCCAGCAGCCAAGACTTTGACAGGGGGGAGGGTCAGCCCCAGCATTTT	CASSQDFDRGEGQPQHF
few	TRBV15	TRBJ1-2	.	TGTGCCACCAGCAGAGGGACAGCCTATGGCTACACCTTC	CATSRGTAYGYTF
once	TRBV12-3/TRBV12-4	TRBJ2-1	.	TGTGCCAGCAGTTTACTCGGTTACAATGAGCAGTTCTTC	CASSLLGYNEQFF
.	TRBV7-9	TRBJ1-6	.	TGTGCCAGCAGCACATCGGCCGGCGGGACACCCCTCCACTTT	CASSTSAGGTPLHF
.	TRBV14	TRBJ2-5	TRBD1	TGTGCCAGCAGCCAAGGAGACAGGGGGCGGGAGACCCAGTACTTC	CASSQGDRGRETQYF
.	TRBV18	TRBJ2-2	.	TGTGCCAGCTCACCACTCGGTGGGGAGCTGTTTTTT	CASSPLGGELFF
.	TRBV29-1	TRBJ1-1	TRBD1	TGCAGCTCGGGGACAGGGAACACTGAAGCTTTCTTT	CSSGTGNTEAFF
few	TRBV10-3	TRBJ1-1	.	TGTGCCATCAGTGACACAGGCGGACAAATGAACACTGAAGCTTTCTTT	CAISDTGGQMNTEAFF
.	TRBV3-1/TRBV3-2	TRBJ1-5	.	TGTGCCAGCAGCCAAGATCGGCGGGGTCAGCCCCAGCATTTT	CASSQDRRGQPQHF